The text below deals with one TCR beta chain. The antigen this receptor binds is unknown. Per-base quality was not reported, and no clone a single base away is much larger than it. This record comes from a study of blood T cell repertoires in COVID-19 (dated by TCRdb to the early 2020s). About the full investigation: Samples from collaborators originated in the United States, Italy and Spain and spanned both the acute and convalescent phases of COVID-19. Sample metadata almost always included a de-identified subject ID, COVID-19 status, age in years and sex. Subjects who had been exposed to COVID-19, were actively infected with it, or had recovered from it provided the deeply sampled blood TCRbeta repertoires that made up the dataset. A freely available public database, intended as a resource for researchers studying the immune response to SARS-CoV-2, is where the repertoires were released. The samples were drawn from two sources: the first 160 participants of the ongoing ImmuneRACE study, and approximately 1,300 subjects contributed by 6 global collaborators. Where HLA class I and class II types were available, the types were taken from metadata supplied by the sample provider, not from assay-based typing. The material from the prospective study consisted of cDNA or gDNA derived from T cells, B-cell-depleted T cells, or PBMCs. Overall results and qualifications from the work: The quantity of clinical and demographic metadata differed by source and by participant and was supplied without curation.

TCRbeta CDR3 regions were amplified from genomic DNA by means of the immunoSEQ Assay, a bias-controlled multiplex PCR. Regarding the original processing steps: Nucleated cell counts per sample were estimated from amplification of reference gene primers within the assay. Sequence reads were collapsed and filtered to measure the absolute abundance of every unique TCRbeta CDR3 rearrangement. For each sample, productive Simpson clonality was calculated by taking the square root of Simpson's diversity index across productive rearrangements. In TCRdb, the immuneACCESS table is reduced to in-frame sequences with V and J assigned. These tables do not hold every clone; where another copy was compared, an unresolved V gene accounts for under half, and the others remain unexplained. That table supplies the V and J calls and clone size; D and trimming were determined from the DNA. In this sample the table shows 200,000 to 250,000 clones, more than 80% of which occur a single time. Less than 3.5% of the sample goes to the ten largest clones.

One collaborating source in Seattle enrolled patients during active infection and followed them longitudinally through the course of disease. Collaborating institutions collected whole blood in K2EDTA tubes following their own protocols. Collaborator samples were shipped for TCRbeta analysis as frozen whole blood, isolated PBMCs, or DNA extracted from either sample type. A distance of 12 bases separates the germline ends of V and J, which lose 1 base and 3 bases respectively. As encoded in the germline V gene, CDR1 is SGHVS while CDR2 is FQNEAQ. The CDR3 holds 15 amino acids from the cysteine to the phenylalanine. The entry retains the CDR3 DNA only, 45 bases that are in frame from base 1.

The sample taken for sequencing was peripheral blood. This sequence originates from a man aged 25-45 years with COVID-19, enrolled during active disease. The V gene is TRBV7-8 and the J gene is TRBJ1-2; the D gene is perhaps TRBD1, from 5 matching bases. The DNA sequence follows: TGTGCCAGCAGCTTAGAAACGACAGTTTACTATGGCTACACCTTC. This translates into CASSLETTVYYGYTF.